This TCR beta chain was identified in a study of T cells in Graves' hyperthyroidism and ophthalmopathy (dated by TCRdb to the late 2010s). For the study in its entirety: Peripheral blood samples were taken at the time of initial diagnosis, prior to any treatment. TCR V-J signatures able to tell the groups apart were searched for in a discovery cohort of 100 or so patients, of whom more than 40 had Graves' ophthalmopathy and roughly 59 had stable Graves' hyperthyroidism. Prospective prediction of ophthalmopathy was tested in an independent validation cohort of 18 to 20 hyperthyroidism patients and around 16 patients who later progressed to ophthalmopathy. The 100 or so discovery patients were randomly split 7:3 into training and test sets. The study also compared thyroid tissue and blood T-cell repertoires from roughly six Graves' hyperthyroidism patients. Once sampling was done, hyperthyroidism patients were given methimazole at a starting dose of 30 mg daily, whereas ophthalmopathy patients were given high-dose intravenous methylprednisolone. The paper describes TCR Vbeta CDR3 sequencing of 135 peripheral blood samples, made up of 43 ophthalmopathy patients, more than 70 hyperthyroidism patients and approximately 17 progressor patients. Points the paper makes about the study in general: Sample size was not statistically predetermined, and blinding of investigators to group allocation was not performed. Most expanded thyroid clonotypes (frequency above 0.001) were also detected in blood, a finding suggesting that blood repertoires may reflect thyroid immune responses. In cross-validation, a model built on a 13 V-J signature told ophthalmopathy apart from stable hyperthyroidism with under 90% sensitivity and roughly 83% specificity, and in testing the same model reached 80%/75%. During validation, the model predicted progression to ophthalmopathy a median of approximately 6 months ahead of onset, with around 65% sensitivity and about 72% specificity.

On this clonotype: This clone's antigen is unknown. Base qualities are not recorded, but no much larger clone differs from it by a single base.

Stable Graves' hyperthyroidism was defined as no progression to ophthalmopathy during 18 months of follow-up. Hyperthyroidism patients were newly diagnosed, with disease duration under 2 months, and aged 18 to 65 years. Patients with uncontrolled infections, other autoimmune diseases, pregnancy or lactation were excluded. Clinical symptoms, serum thyroxine and TRAb, thyroid ultrasound, and orbital computed tomography formed the basis for the diagnoses. Ficoll-Paque density gradient centrifugation was used to isolate PBMCs from 10 ml of fresh peripheral blood. Trizol reagent was used to extract total RNA, and RNA quality was then checked on an Agilent 2100 Bioanalyzer. The TCR beta CDR3 regions were amplified from RNA transcripts. A first-round RT-PCR of the TCR CDR3 used the HTBI primer set with the Qiagen OneStep RT-PCR kit. Libraries were constructed in a second round of multiplex PCR, after which size selection and purification were performed. Paired-end sequencing of the libraries was performed with 100 bp reads on an Illumina HiSeq2000. On the authors' methods: SOAPnuke was used to process the raw data, removing reads that contained adapters or uncalled bases, had a mean Phred below 15, or lacked an exact match to the constant primer or identifier. COPE v1.2.5 was used to merge the high-quality paired reads, and each unique nucleotide sequence was defined as a clonotype. Clonotypes were aligned to IMGT TRBV, TRBD and TRBJ reference segments using MiTCR v1.1. The analysis included only V-J combinations with a frequency above 0.0001, which together covered around 99% of the repertoires. A TCS score was defined as the ratio of F50 (clonal expansion) to E x V (chaos), with BLOSUM62-based TCRdist applied between CDR3 peptides within each V-J. Welch's t-statistics and random forest reduced roughly 500 V-J features to some 14, which were used in a naive Bayes classifier (R e1071). The public reads were reprocessed in TCRdb via fastp at Q25 and MiXCR, keeping in-frame beta chains. CDR3 protein sequences are deduplicated, and each keeps its most common genes and DNA. These V and J calls are TCRdb output, not the study's own analysis. Across this sample there are some 740,000 distinct CDR3 sequences, with less than 15% seen only once. In total, the top ten clones hold 10% of the sample.

The origin of this receptor is a woman between 18 and 29 years old with Graves' hyperthyroidism. The sequencing input was blood.

CDR3 loop: CASNSGGDGQYEQYF. The nucleotide sequence is TGTGCCAGCAACTCGGGGGGGGACGGACAATACGAGCAGTACTTC. The chain couples TRBV7-9 to TRBJ2-7; 8 junctional bases match TRBD2. The germline V gene (reference sequence) yields SEHNR for CDR1 and FQNEAQ for CDR2. Inclusive of the bounding cysteine and phenylalanine, the CDR3 is 15 residues long. Only the CDR3 DNA stays, 45 bases, in frame from base 1. V trim: 7 bases; J trim: 4 bases; unmatched bases: 12.